This T cell receptor beta chain was profiled in a study of OX40 agonist ivuxolimab in advanced cancers. This clone was detected once. Repertoires were generated with immunoSEQ multiplex PCR, while TCRdb's copy carries only in-frame clones and drops some. The sample shows about 62,000 clones, approximately 88% of them seen only once. CDR3 length: 14 residues. The V gene lost 1 base and the J gene lost 4 bases, with 11 bases spanning the gap. Germline V CDR1 and CDR2: MGHDK, SYGVNS. Sequences were derived from CD4+ or CD8+ T cells sorted from blood, sampled in a trial of the OX40 agonist ivuxolimab. The gene calls are TRBV25-1 and TRBJ2-7, with a tentative D call TRBD1 (5 bases). The clonotype originates from an adult with an advanced solid tumor such as melanoma, head and neck, liver or kidney cancer. The CDR3 here is CASSEFGRQYEQYF. The CDR3 DNA sequence: TGTGCCAGCAGTGAATTTGGTAGACAGTACGAGCAGTACTTC.